This entry lists 11 T cell receptor beta chains sequenced from one sample in a study of yellow fever vaccine responses in identical twins. TCRdb reprocessed the RT-PCR reads via MiXCR and lists one record per CDR3 protein. The table has 880 or so distinct CDR3 sequences, around nine tenths seen once. The starting material was T cells from blood (PBMCs), unsorted or a sorted subset (not recorded which), obtained before or after yellow fever vaccination (not recorded which). These receptors were collected from a woman under 30 who received the yellow fever vaccine.

This chain uses TRBV11-1 with TRBJ1-4; no firm D call. Germline loops: CDR1 SGHAT, CDR2 FQDESV (reference sequence). V lost 5 bases, J lost 8 bases, and 9 bases lay in between. CDR3 length equals 12 residues. This CDR3 reads CASSTRREKLFF. The CDR3 coding sequence is TGTGCCAGCAGCACCCGACGGGAAAAACTGTTTTTT.

The gene calls are TRBV6-2 or TRBV6-3 and TRBJ1-3; D unclear. This CDR3 has 14 amino acids. Per the germline V gene, CDR1 is MNHEY and CDR2 is SVGEGT. The V end lost 2 bases, the J end lost 2 bases, and 7 bases lay between the germline ends. The CDR3 sequence is CASSYSTTGNTIYF. CDR3 DNA: TGTGCCAGCAGTTACAGCACCACTGGAAACACCATATATTTT.

The gene calls are TRBV10-3 and TRBJ1-1; maybe TRBD1 (5 bases). The CDR3 has 14 residues. The germline gives CDR1 ENHRY, CDR2 SYGVKD. Trimming stripped 4 bases from V and 4 bases from J, with 13 bases between. The DNA for the CDR3 is TGTGCCATCAGTGGGGGGGAGGGAGGCACTGAAGCTTTCTTT. Its protein is CAISGGEGGTEAFF.

The chain combines TRBV23-1 with TRBJ1-1; 9 nucleotides align to TRBD1. TRBV23-1 is placed among ORFs of uncertain function. The CDR3 loop spans 16 amino acids. The trim removed 2 bases at V and 8 bases at J, leaving 12 bases unmatched. The CDR3 DNA reads TGCGCCAGCAGTCAAAGGGACAGGGTCCCTAAGGGAGAAGCTTTCTTT. Its protein product is CASSQRDRVPKGEAFF.

The chain is built from TRBV11-1 and TRBJ1-5, with D hard to call. V shed 1 base and J shed 9 bases, with 10 bases lying between them. Germline assignment: CDR1 SGHAT and CDR2 FQDESV (reference sequence). The CDR3 runs to 13 residues. The CDR3 sequence is CASSLDPYMPQHF. CDR3 coding DNA: TGTGCCAGCAGCTTAGACCCCTACATGCCCCAGCATTTT.

The rearrangement links TRBV14 to TRBJ2-1; D uncertain. The CDR3 has 13 amino acids. Germline loops: CDR1 SGHDN, CDR2 FVKESK. Trimming pared 0 bases from V and 6 bases from J, leaving 6 bases between. The DNA of the CDR3 is TGTGCCAGCAGCCAAGAAAGAGGCAATGAGCAGTTCTTC. It codes for CASSQERGNEQFF. Full variable domain (missing parts from reference TRBV14 and TRBJ2-1): EAGVTQFPSHSVIEKGQTVTLRCDPISGHDNLYWYRRVMGKEIKFLLHFVKESKQDESGMPNNRFLAERTGGTYSTLKVQPAELEDSGVYFCASSQERGNEQFFGPGTRLTVL.

The chain combines TRBV11-3 with TRBJ2-3, with TRBD2 as a possible D gene (5 bases). Germline lookup yields CDR1 SGHNT and CDR2 YENEEA. The CDR3 loop spans 13 amino acids. V shed 2 bases and J shed 6 bases, with 9 bases lying between them. The CDR3 region has the DNA TGTGCCAGCAGCTTACGAGGGAGTGATACGCAGTATTTT. This gives the protein CASSLRGSDTQYF.

The chain couples TRBV24-1 to TRBJ2-2, with TRBD2 matching 8 bases. Trimming cost V 4 bases and J 1 base; bases outside gene matches: 7. The CDR3 loop spans 17 amino acids. The germline V gene encodes CDR1 KGHDR and CDR2 SFDVKD. In DNA form, the CDR3 reads TGTGCCACCAGTGACCCCGTAGCGGGAAGGAACACCGGGGAGCTGTTTTTT. Translated: CATSDPVAGRNTGELFF.

This sequence joins TRBV6-1 and TRBJ2-2; 7 positions match TRBD1. CDR1 and CDR2 (germline): MNHNS, SASEGT. The CDR3 loop spans 13 amino acids. The junction had 4 bases not matched to a gene; V was cut back by 6 bases and J by 6 bases. In nucleotides, the CDR3 is TGTGCCAGCAGGAGACAGGGTTCCGGGGAGCTGTTTTTT. Residues: CASRRQGSGELFF.

The CDR3 sequence: CASSSGSTDTQYF. CDR3 bases: TGTGCCAGCAGTAGCGGGAGCACAGATACGCAGTATTTT. This chain links TRBV6-1 with TRBJ2-3; perhaps TRBD2 as D (6 bases). The CDR3 has 13 amino acids. Between the trimmed V and J ends, which lost 5 bases and 0 bases, there was a span of 6 bases. The germline V gene has CDR1 MNHNS and CDR2 SASEGT.

V usage is TRBV6-5 and J usage is TRBJ1-2, with 11 bases aligning to TRBD1. Germline lookup yields CDR1 MNHEY and CDR2 SVGAGI. The CDR3 covers 17 residues. The V gene end was trimmed by 2 bases and the J gene end by 1 base; junction bases not matched to a gene: 6. The CDR3: CASSYTGTGGSNYGYTF. Written as DNA, the CDR3 is TGTGCCAGCAGTTACACCGGGACAGGGGGTAGTAACTATGGCTACACCTTC.